This TCR beta chain was captured by sequencing in a study of molecular identifiers for immune sequencing clone quantification (dated by TCRdb to 2016 to 2019). Notes on the research overall: For a replicate experiment, RNA from approximately 20,000 or 98,000 naive CD8 T cells was divided into five aliquots, and four of the five aliquots were sequenced. The study was a methods study using CD8 T cells to benchmark molecular-identifier clustering-based TCR repertoire sequencing (MIDCIRS) and TCR RNA copy counting. Results and caveats for the whole study, not just this receptor: Clones above 20 RNA copies held over 98% of molecules in CMV-specific effector cells but under 1% in naive cells. The sizes of highly expanded clones could end up underestimated when identical TCR molecules share a barcode. Modeling estimated roughly 3 recovered TCR RNA copies per cell, compared with approximately 10 by digital PCR, which implies roughly 30% capture efficiency. When barcode sub-clustering was left out, chimeric consensus sequences inflated TCR diversity, with chimeras reaching as high as 47%. Even against a background of about 960,000 naive CD8 T cells, spiked-in Jurkat TCR RNA amounting to a single cell's worth was reported to be detectable. Naive libraries contained spiked-in Jurkat TCR RNA (around eleven copies' worth), which is not part of the donor repertoire.

This clonotype was recorded many times. No antigen is known for it. No qualities accompany the bases; no much larger clone lies one base away. The library was generated by PCR. The sample was run on an Illumina HiSeq 4000. Bulk TCR libraries were generated as previously described, with the TCR primers listed in Table S5 used. Purification of total RNA was performed with the Qiagen AllPrep DNA/RNA kit. Reads from multiple sequencing runs of the same library were pooled before analysis. The authors' pipeline ran thus. Reads were retained only if their TCR constant sequence matched exactly, and those retained reads were trimmed to 150 nt and grouped according to their 12-nt molecular barcodes. Reads inside each barcode group were sub-clustered using a 15% Levenshtein threshold, and a quality-weighted consensus sequence was constructed for each RNA molecule. Non-functional sequences were discarded, and so were lower-count sequences lying one edit away from another sequence. On the basis of fitting two negative binomial distributions, barcode sub-clusters with fewer than 20% of the maximum read count were discarded. TCRdb applied fastp at Q25 and MiXCR to the public reads, then kept only in-frame beta chains. Each entry is one CDR3 protein sequence, shown with its most common DNA and genes. These V and J calls rely on TCRdb rather than the paper's analysis. Present in this sample are 250,000 to 400,000 distinct CDR3 sequences, about 21% of which were seen just once. 0.7% to 0.9% of the sample lies in the top ten.

Libraries of naive CD8 T cells were generated from about 19,000 to 1,100,000 sorted cells, with 10%, 30% or 50% of the purified RNA used. Naive CD8 T cells, defined as CD8+CD4-CCR7+CD45RA+, were FACS-sorted into RLT Plus buffer on a BD FACSAria II. Detection sensitivity was tested by spiking Jurkat RNA equal to about eleven TCR copies' worth into samples containing 20,000-1,000,000 naive CD8 T cells. CD8 T cells were enriched using RosetteSep CD8+ T Cell Enrichment Cocktail and Ficoll-Paque, and the enriched cells then underwent ACK red cell lysis. The CDR3 has 14 amino acids, counting the end cysteine and phenylalanine. Solely the CDR3 DNA is kept, with 42 bases framed from the first base. In the germline V gene, CDR1 corresponds to MNHEY and CDR2 to SVGEGT. The junction carries 15 bases between V and J, which are trimmed by 8 bases and 4 bases respectively.

The TCR comes from a human donor in good health. Some libraries in this study had Jurkat cell RNA spiked in. Sequenced: naive CD8+ T cells from blood, with Jurkat cell RNA spiked in. The sample's cell subset or site label, in plain terms: FACS-sorted CD8+CD4-CCR7+CD45RA+ naive T cells. This chain joins TRBV6-2 or TRBV6-3 to TRBJ1-5; the D gene cannot be resolved reliably. The CDR3 protein: CASRWREKNQPQHF. The DNA reads TGTGCCAGCCGTTGGCGGGAGAAAAATCAGCCCCAGCATTTT.